The 6 T cell receptor beta chains in this list originate from one sample, sequenced in a study of control samples from healthy donors and cancer patients. Assay used: immunoSEQ multiplex PCR; TCRdb lists only in-frame clones, some missing. The table records 95,000 to 150,000 clones, 90% to 95% of them present only once. Sequencing was carried out using blood. These receptors all stem from a woman aged 18-29 years in good health.

This rearrangement joins TRBV9 to TRBJ1-3, with D possibly being TRBD1 (5 bases). The CDR3 covers 15 residues. CDR1 is SGDLS, CDR2 YYNGEE, per germline. Trimming removed 0 bases at V and 0 bases at J, with 7 bases between. The CDR3 protein is CASSVDGHSGNTIYF. The CDR3 coding sequence is TGTGCCAGCAGCGTAGATGGACACTCTGGAAACACCATATATTTT.

This rearrangement joins TRBV2 to TRBJ2-7; D unclear. CDR1 and CDR2 (germline): SNHLY, FYNNEI. There are 13 residues in the CDR3. Trimming removed 4 bases at V and 2 bases at J, with 9 bases between. CDR3 sequence reads: CASSAFVAYEQYF. In DNA, the CDR3 is TGTGCCAGCAGTGCCTTCGTGGCCTACGAGCAGTACTTC.

The chain couples TRBV11-2 to TRBJ2-5, with 10 bases matching TRBD2. The V gene's germline CDR1 is SGHAT and CDR2 FQNNGV. V shed 1 base, J shed 1 base, and the junction held 12 bases outside the gene matches. This CDR3 is built from 19 residues. The CDR3 DNA is TGTGCCAGCAGCTTAGGCCTCGTGAGCGGGAGGGTGACCCAAGAGACCCAGTACTTC. As protein: CASSLGLVSGRVTQETQYF.

This sequence joins TRBV27 and TRBJ2-7; maybe TRBD2 (5 bases). The CDR3 is 15 amino acids. CDR1 and CDR2 from the germline V gene are MNHEY and SMNVEV (reference sequence). V was shortened by 6 bases and J by 3 bases, with 18 bases between the two germline ends. CDR3 sequence (DNA): TGTGCCAGCAGCCCAAGGCTACTAGAGGGCTACGAGCAGTACTTC. As protein: CASSPRLLEGYEQYF.

The rearrangement uses TRBV5-1 and TRBJ1-2; 8 nucleotides agree with TRBD1. Trimming cost V 0 bases and J 4 bases; bases outside gene matches: 2. The germline gives CDR1 SGHRS, CDR2 YFSETQ. This CDR3 has 14 residues. In DNA, the CDR3 is TGCGCCAGCAGCTTGGTGGACAGGGTCTATGGCTACACCTTC. This gives the protein CASSLVDRVYGYTF. The full variable domain, completed using reference TRBV5-1 and TRBJ1-2, is KAGVTQTPRYLIKTRGQQVTLSCSPISGHRSVSWYQQTPGQGLQFLFEYFSETQRNKGNFPGRFSGRQFSNSRSEMNVSTLELGDSALYLCASSLVDRVYGYTFGSGTRLTVV.

The rearrangement links TRBV28 to TRBJ1-6; D call uncertain. The V end was cut by 6 bases, the J end by 8 bases, with 17 bases between. This CDR3 is built from 15 residues. CDR1 and CDR2 from the germline V gene are MDHEN and SYDVKM. The CDR3 reads CASRRSGSLDSPLHF. The CDR3 nucleotides are TGTGCCAGCAGGAGGTCGGGTTCGCTTGATTCACCCCTCCACTTT.